What follows are 4 T cell receptor beta chains derived from one specimen sequenced in a study of OX40 agonist ivuxolimab in advanced cancers. Method: immunoSEQ multiplex PCR; TCRdb's copy keeps in-frame clones and lacks some. The sample lists about 99,000 clones, 75% to 95% occurring once. Sequencing was performed on CD4+ or CD8+ T cells sorted from blood, taken in a trial of the OX40 agonist ivuxolimab. These receptors were obtained from an adult with an advanced solid tumor such as melanoma, head and neck, liver or kidney cancer.

V gene TRBV18 combines with J gene TRBJ1-3; D is unclear. V dropped 3 bases and J dropped 2 bases, with 8 bases sitting between them. Germline V lookup: CDR1 KGHSH, CDR2 LQKENI. This CDR3 has 14 amino acids. The CDR3 loop reads CASSPDPAGNTIYF. CDR3 nucleotide sequence: TGTGCCAGCTCACCGGACCCTGCTGGAAACACCATATATTTT. The full variable domain, its missing parts supplied by reference TRBV18 and TRBJ1-3, is NAGVMQNPRHLVRRRGQEARLRCSPMKGHSHVYWYRQLPEEGLKFMVYLQKENIIDESGMPKERFSAEFPKEGPSILRIQQVVRGDSAAYFCASSPDPAGNTIYFGEGSWLTVV.

V and J are TRBV6-5 and TRBJ2-1, with TRBD2 as a possible D gene (6 bases). Trimming took off 2 bases at V and 0 bases at J, with 8 bases between the two ends. The CDR3 extends over 15 amino acids. Germline CDR1 is MNHEY and CDR2 is SVGAGI. The CDR3 DNA reads TGTGCCAGCAGTTACGCCGGGAGCTCCTACAATGAGCAGTTCTTC. It specifies CASSYAGSSYNEQFF.

The chain has TRBV12-1 and TRBJ2-4; no check of the table's D call, TRBD1, against the DNA was made. TRBV12-1 is a documented pseudogene. This CDR3 is 14 amino acids long. The CDR3 sequence is CASSPRVAKNIQYF. DNA for the CDR3: TGTGCCAGCAGCCCCAGGGTAGCCAAAAACATTCAGTACTTC.

This rearrangement joins TRBV7-9 to TRBJ1-1; D may be TRBD1 (5 bases). V lost 5 bases, J lost 1 base, and 11 bases lay in between. In germline, CDR1 is SEHNR, CDR2 FQNEAQ (reference sequence). The CDR3 length is 14 residues. The CDR3 is CASSEQDRNTEAFF. The CDR3 DNA follows: TGTGCCAGCAGCGAACAGGATAGGAACACTGAAGCTTTCTTT.